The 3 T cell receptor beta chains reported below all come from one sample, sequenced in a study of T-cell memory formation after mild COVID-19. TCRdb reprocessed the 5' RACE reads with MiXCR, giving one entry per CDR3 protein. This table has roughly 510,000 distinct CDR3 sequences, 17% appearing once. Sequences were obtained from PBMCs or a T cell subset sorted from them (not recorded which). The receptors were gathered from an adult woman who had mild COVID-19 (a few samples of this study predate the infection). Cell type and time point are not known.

Here the CDR3 reads CASSSLAGETGELFF. The DNA of the CDR3 is TGTGCCAGCAGCAGTTTGGCGGGAGAAACCGGGGAGCTGTTTTTT. The chain employs TRBV7-6 and TRBJ2-2, with 7 bases identical to TRBD2. Germline CDR1 SGHVS, CDR2 FNYEAQ. V was clipped by 5 bases and J by 5 bases; unmatched bases: 8. The CDR3 runs to 15 residues.

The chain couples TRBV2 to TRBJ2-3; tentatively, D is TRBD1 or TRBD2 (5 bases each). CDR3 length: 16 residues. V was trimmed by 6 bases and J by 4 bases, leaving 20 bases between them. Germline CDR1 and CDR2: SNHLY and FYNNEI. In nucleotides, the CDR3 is TGTGCCAGCAGCGGATTCTGGGGGAGAGCGGCAGATACGCAGTATTTT. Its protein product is CASSGFWGRAADTQYF.

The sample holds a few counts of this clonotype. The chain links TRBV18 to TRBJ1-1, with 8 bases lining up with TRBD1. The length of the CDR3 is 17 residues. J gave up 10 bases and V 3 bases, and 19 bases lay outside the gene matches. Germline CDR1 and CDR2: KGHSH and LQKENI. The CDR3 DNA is TGTGCCAGCTCACCCCTCACCGGACAGGGAGGTGGTCTAGGAGCTTTCTTT. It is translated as CASSPLTGQGGGLGAFF.